This TCR beta chain is drawn from a study of OX40 agonist ivuxolimab in advanced cancers. Study details: Three patients had partial responses: one hepatocellular carcinoma, two cutaneous melanoma.

Assay used: immunoSEQ multiplex PCR; TCRdb lists only in-frame clones, some missing. The sample lists 7,900 or so clones, more than 85% occurring once. The CDR3 contains 15 residues. Trimming stripped 5 bases from V and 3 bases from J, with 15 bases between. The germline CDR1 and CDR2 sequences are SGHVS and FNYEAQ. The TCR was taken from an adult with an advanced solid tumor such as melanoma, head and neck, liver or kidney cancer. The gene calls are TRBV7-6 and TRBJ2-3, with TRBD1 as a possible D gene (6 bases). The material was CD4+ or CD8+ T cells sorted from blood, obtained in a trial of the OX40 agonist ivuxolimab. The CDR3 DNA reads as TGTGCCAGCAGCCCGGGACCAGGGGTTACAGATACGCAGTATTTT. It encodes CASSPGPGVTDTQYF.